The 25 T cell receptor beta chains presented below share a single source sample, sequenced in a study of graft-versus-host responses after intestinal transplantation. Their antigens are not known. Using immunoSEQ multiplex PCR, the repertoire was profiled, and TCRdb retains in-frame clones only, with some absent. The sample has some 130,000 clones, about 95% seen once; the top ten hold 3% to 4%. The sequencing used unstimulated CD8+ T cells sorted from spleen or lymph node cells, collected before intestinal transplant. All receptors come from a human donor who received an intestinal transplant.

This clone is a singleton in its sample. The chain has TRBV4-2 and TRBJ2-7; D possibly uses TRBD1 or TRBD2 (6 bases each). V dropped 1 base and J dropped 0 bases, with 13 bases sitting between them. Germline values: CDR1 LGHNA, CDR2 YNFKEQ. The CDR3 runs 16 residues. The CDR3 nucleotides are TGTGCCAGCAGCCAAGTGGGCGGGACAAGCTCCTACGAGCAGTACTTC. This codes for CASSQVGGTSSYEQYF.

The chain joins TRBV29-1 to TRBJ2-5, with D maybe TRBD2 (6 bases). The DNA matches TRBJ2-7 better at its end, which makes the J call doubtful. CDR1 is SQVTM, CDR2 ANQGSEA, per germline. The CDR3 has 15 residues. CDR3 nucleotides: TGCAGCGTTGAATTTCGGGGAGGAAGATCCTACGAGCAGTACTTC. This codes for CSVEFRGGRSYEQYF.

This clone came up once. The CDR3 region is CASSVAVNTEAFF. In DNA form, the CDR3 reads TGTGCCAGCAGCGTAGCAGTGAACACTGAAGCTTTCTTT. The chain uses TRBV9 and TRBJ1-1; D not certain. This CDR3 is built from 13 residues. In germline, CDR1 is SGDLS, CDR2 YYNGEE. With 0 bases removed from V and 0 bases from J, the gap between germline ends came to 3 bases. Drawing the rest from reference TRBV9 and TRBJ1-1, the complete variable domain is DSGVTQTPKHLITATGQRVTLRCSPRSGDLSVYWYQQSLDQGLQFLIQYYNGEERAKGNILERFSAQQFPDLHSELNLSSLELGDSALYFCASSVAVNTEAFFGQGTRLTVV.

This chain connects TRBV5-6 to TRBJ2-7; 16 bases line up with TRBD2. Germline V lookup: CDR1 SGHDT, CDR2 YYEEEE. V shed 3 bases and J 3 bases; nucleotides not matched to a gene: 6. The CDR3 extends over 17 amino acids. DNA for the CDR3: TGTGCCAGCAGCTCGGGACTAGCGGGAGGGTTAGTCTACGAGCAGTACTTC. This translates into CASSSGLAGGLVYEQYF.

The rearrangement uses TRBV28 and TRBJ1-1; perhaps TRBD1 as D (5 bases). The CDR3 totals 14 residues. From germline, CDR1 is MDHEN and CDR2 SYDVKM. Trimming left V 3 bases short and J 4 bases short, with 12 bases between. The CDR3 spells CASSFHRGVTEAFF. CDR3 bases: TGTGCCAGCAGTTTCCACAGAGGGGTCACTGAAGCTTTCTTT.

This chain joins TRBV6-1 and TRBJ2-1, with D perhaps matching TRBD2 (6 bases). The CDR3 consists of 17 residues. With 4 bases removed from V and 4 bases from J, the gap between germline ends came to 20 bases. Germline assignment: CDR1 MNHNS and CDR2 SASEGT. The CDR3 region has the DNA TGTGCCAGCAGTGCCGACGTCTTTGGGGGGTCATACAATGAGCAGTTCTTC. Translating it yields CASSADVFGGSYNEQFF.

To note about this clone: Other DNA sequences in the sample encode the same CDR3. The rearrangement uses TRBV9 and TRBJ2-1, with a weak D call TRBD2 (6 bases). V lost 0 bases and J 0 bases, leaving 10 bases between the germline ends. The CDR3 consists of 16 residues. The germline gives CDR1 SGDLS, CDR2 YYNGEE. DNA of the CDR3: TGTGCCAGCAGCGTAGGCGGGGCCAGCTCCTACAATGAGCAGTTCTTC. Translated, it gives CASSVGGASSYNEQFF.

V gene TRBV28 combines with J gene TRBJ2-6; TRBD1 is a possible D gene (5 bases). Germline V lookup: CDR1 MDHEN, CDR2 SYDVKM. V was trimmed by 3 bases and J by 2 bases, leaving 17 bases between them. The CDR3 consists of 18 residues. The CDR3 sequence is CASSLPTTGAAGANVLTF. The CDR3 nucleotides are TGTGCCAGCAGTTTGCCCACAACAGGTGCAGCTGGGGCCAACGTCCTGACTTTC.

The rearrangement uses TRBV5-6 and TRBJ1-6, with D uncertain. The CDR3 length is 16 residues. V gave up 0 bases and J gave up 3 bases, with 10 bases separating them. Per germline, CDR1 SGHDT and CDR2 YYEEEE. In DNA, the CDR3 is TGTGCCAGCAGCTTGGGCCCACAGCACTATAATTCACCCCTCCACTTT. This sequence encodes CASSLGPQHYNSPLHF. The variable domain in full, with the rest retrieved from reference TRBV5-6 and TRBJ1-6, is DAGVTQSPTHLIKTRGQQVTLRCSPKSGHDTVSWYQQALGQGPQFIFQYYEEEERQRGNFPDRFSGHQFPNYSSELNVNALLLGDSALYLCASSLGPQHYNSPLHFGNGTRLTVT.

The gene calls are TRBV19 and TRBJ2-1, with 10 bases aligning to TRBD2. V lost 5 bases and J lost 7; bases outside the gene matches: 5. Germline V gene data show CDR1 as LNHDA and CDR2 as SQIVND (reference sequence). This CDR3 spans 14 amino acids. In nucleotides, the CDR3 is TGTGCCAGTAGTCTAGCGGGAGTGGGGAATGAGCAGTTCTTC. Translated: CASSLAGVGNEQFF.

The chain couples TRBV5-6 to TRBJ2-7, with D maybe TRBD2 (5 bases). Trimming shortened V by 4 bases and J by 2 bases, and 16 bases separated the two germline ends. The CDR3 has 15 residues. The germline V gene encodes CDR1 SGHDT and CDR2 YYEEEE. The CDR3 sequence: CASSLGSGITYEQYF. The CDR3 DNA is TGTGCCAGCAGCCTGGGATCCGGGATAACCTACGAGCAGTACTTC.

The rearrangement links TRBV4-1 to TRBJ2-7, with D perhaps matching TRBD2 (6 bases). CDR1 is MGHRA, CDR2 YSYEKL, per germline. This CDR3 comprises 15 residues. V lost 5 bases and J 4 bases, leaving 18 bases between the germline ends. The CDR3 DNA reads TGCGCCAGCAGCGCCCGGAGGGCTAGTGGGTACGAGCAGTACTTC. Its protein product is CASSARRASGYEQYF.

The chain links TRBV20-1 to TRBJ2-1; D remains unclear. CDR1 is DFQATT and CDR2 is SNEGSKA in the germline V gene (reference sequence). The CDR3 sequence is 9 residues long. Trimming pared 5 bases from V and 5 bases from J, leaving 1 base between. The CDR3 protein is CSADNEQFF. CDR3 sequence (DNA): TGCAGTGCTGACAATGAGCAGTTCTTC.

For the CDR3, the DNA is TGTGCCAGCAGTGCGGACAGGGAAGTTCAGCCCCAGCATTTT. Its protein is CASSADREVQPQHF. V and J are TRBV28 and TRBJ1-5; 8 bases match TRBD1. Germline V CDR1 and CDR2: MDHEN, SYDVKM. Trimming cost V 5 bases and J 6 bases; bases outside gene matches: 6. The CDR3 has 14 amino acids.

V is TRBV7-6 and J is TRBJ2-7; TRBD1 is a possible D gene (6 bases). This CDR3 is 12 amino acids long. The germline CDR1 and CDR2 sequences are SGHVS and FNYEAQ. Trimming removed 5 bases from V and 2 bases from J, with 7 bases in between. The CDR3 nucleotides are TGTGCCAGCAGCGGGACACCCTACGAGCAGTACTTC. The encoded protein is CASSGTPYEQYF.

CDR3 loop: CASSQASGRPYEQYF. The CDR3 DNA reads as TGCGCCAGCAGCCAGGCAAGCGGGAGGCCTTACGAGCAGTACTTC. V gene TRBV4-1 combines with J gene TRBJ2-5; 9 positions match TRBD2. The J call is uncertain, as TRBJ2-7 better fits the DNA end. The CDR3 totals 15 residues. Germline CDR1 and CDR2: MGHRA and YSYEKL.

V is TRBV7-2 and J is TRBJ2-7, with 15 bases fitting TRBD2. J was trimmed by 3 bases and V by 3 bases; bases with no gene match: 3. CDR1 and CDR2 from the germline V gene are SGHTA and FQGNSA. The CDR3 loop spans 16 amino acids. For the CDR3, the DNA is TGTGCCAGCAGCTTGGGACTAGCGGGAGGAAACTACGAGCAGTACTTC. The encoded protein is CASSLGLAGGNYEQYF.

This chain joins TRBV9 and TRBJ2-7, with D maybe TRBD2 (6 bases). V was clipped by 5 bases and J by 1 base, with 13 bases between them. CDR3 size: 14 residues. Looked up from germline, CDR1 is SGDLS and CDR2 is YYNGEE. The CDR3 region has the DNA TGTGCCAGCAGTCAAGGGGACTTTTCCTACGAGCAGTACTTC. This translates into CASSQGDFSYEQYF.

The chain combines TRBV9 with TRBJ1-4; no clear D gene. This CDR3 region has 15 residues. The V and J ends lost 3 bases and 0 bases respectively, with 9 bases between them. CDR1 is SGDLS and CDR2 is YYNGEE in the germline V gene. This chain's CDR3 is CASSGKEATNEKLFF. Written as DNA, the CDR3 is TGTGCCAGCAGCGGAAAAGAAGCAACTAATGAAAAACTGTTTTTT.

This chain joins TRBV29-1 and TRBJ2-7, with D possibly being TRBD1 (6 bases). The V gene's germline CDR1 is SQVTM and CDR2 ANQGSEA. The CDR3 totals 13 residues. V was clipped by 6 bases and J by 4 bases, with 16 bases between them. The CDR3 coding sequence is TGCAGCGTATTTGAACAGGGTGCGTACGAGCAGTACTTC. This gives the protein CSVFEQGAYEQYF.

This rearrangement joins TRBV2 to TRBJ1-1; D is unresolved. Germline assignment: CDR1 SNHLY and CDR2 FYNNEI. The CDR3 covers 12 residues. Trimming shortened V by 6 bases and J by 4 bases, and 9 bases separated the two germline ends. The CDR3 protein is CASRPKVTEAFF. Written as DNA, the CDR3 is TGTGCCAGCAGACCCAAGGTCACTGAAGCTTTCTTT.

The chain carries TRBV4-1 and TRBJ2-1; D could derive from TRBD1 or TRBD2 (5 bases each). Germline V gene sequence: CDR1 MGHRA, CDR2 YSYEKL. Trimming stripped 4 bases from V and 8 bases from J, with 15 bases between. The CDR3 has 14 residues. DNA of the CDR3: TGCGCCAGCAGCCCACGGCTGGGGGTCTATGAGCAGTTCTTC. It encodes CASSPRLGVYEQFF.

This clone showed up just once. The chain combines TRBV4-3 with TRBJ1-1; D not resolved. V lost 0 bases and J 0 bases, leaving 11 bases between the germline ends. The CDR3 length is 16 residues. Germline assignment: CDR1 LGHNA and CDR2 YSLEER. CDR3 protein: CASSQDSGALNTEAFF. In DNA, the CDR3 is TGCGCCAGCAGCCAAGATTCTGGCGCACTGAACACTGAAGCTTTCTTT.

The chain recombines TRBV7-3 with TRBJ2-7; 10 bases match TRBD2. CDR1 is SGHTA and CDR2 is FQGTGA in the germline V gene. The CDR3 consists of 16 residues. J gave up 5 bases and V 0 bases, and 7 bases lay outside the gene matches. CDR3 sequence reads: CASSLTRASGSDEQYF. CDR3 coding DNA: TGTGCCAGCAGCTTAACGCGGGCTAGCGGGAGTGACGAGCAGTACTTC.

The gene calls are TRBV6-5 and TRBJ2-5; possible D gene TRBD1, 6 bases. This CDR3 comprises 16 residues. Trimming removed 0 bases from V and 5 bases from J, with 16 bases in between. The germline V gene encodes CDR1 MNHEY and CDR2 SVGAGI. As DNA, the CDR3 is TGTGCCAGCAGTTACTCAACCTACAGGGCTCGGGAGACCCAGTACTTC. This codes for CASSYSTYRARETQYF.